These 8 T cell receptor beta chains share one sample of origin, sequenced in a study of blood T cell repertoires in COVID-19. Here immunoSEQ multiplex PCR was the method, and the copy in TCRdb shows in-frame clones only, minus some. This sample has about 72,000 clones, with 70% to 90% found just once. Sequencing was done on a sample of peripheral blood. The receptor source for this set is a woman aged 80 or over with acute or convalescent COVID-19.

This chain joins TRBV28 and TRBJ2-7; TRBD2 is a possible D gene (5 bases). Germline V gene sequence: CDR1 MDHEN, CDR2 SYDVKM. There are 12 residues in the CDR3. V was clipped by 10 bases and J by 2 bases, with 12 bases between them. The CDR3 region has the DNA TGTGCCATCGCACGGGATGCCTACGAGCAGTACTTC. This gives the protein CAIARDAYEQYF.

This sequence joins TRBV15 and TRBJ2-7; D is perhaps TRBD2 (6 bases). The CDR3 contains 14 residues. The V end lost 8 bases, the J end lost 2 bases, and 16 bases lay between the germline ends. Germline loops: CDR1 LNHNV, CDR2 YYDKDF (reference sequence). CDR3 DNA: TGTGCCACCCAACGGACTACGGGAGCCTACGAGCAGTACTTC. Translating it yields CATQRTTGAYEQYF.

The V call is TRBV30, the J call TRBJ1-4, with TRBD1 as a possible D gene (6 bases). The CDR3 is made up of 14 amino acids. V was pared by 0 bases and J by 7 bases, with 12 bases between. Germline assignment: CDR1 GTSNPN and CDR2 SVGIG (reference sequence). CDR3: CAWSVHGGGEKLFF. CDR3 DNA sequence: TGTGCCTGGAGTGTACATGGGGGCGGTGAAAAACTGTTTTTT.

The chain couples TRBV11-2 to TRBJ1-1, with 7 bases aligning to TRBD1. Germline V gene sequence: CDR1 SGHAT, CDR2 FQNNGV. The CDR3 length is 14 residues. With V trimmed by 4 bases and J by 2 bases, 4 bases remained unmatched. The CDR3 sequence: CASSSWDSNTEAFF. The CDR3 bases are TGTGCCAGCAGCTCATGGGACAGTAACACTGAAGCTTTCTTT.

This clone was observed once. This chain's CDR3 is CASSMGQGAGGYTF. Written as DNA, the CDR3 is TGTGCCAGTAGTATGGGACAGGGGGCAGGAGGCTACACCTTC. The chain links TRBV19 to TRBJ1-2; 12 bases agree with TRBD1. Germline V gives CDR1 LNHDA, CDR2 SQIVND (reference sequence). The trim removed 3 bases at V and 8 bases at J, leaving 4 bases unmatched. The CDR3 has 14 residues.

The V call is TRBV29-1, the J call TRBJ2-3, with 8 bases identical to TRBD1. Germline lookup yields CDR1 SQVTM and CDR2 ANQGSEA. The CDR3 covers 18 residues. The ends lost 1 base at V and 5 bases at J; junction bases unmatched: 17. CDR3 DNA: TGCAGCGTTGAAGGTGCTGGCCAGGGGGCGCTGGGCCGAGATACGCAGTATTTT. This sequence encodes CSVEGAGQGALGRDTQYF.

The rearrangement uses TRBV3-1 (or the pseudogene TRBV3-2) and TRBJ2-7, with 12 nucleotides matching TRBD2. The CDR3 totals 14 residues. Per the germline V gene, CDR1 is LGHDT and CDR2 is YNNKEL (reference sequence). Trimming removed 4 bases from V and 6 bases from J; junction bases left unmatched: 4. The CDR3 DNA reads TGTGCCAGCAGCCCGGGACTAGCGGGCGCCGAGCAGTACTTC. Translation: CASSPGLAGAEQYF.

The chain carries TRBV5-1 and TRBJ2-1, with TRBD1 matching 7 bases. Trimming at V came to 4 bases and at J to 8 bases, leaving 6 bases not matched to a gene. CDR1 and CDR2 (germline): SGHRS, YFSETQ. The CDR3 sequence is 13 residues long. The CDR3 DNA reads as TGCGCCAGCAGCCGGACAGGCTGGGATGAGCAGTTCTTC. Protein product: CASSRTGWDEQFF.